This T cell receptor (beta chain) emerged from a study of blood T cell repertoires in COVID-19. In the study overall: Samples of COVID-19 (acute and convalescent) were obtained from the United States, Italy and Spain. PBMCs, B-cell-depleted T cells, or T cells were the source of the cDNA or gDNA that made up the material.

Original processing notes: Amplification of reference gene primers provided the estimated nucleated cell counts. Generated by immunoSEQ multiplex PCR, the TCRdb table keeps only in-frame clones and is missing some. That table furnishes V, J and clone size, whereas the DNA furnished D and trimming. The table shows roughly 70,000 clones, with around 81% occurring only once. The V gene's germline CDR1 is SGHNT and CDR2 YYREEE (reference sequence). The CDR3 is 15 residues long. With V trimmed by 4 bases and J by 2 bases, 7 bases remained unmatched. The clonotype comes from a human donor in a cohort sampled during active COVID-19. This chain connects TRBV5-4 to TRBJ2-3; 7 bases map to TRBD1. The sequencing input was peripheral blood. The CDR3 sequence is CASSPPGQHTDTQYF. In nucleotides, the CDR3 is TGTGCCAGCAGCCCCCCGGGACAGCACACAGATACGCAGTATTTT.